This T cell receptor beta chain was identified during a study of T cell responses to AZD1222 COVID-19 vaccine. Produced via immunoSEQ multiplex PCR; TCRdb's table is partial and in-frame only. The sample lists 140,000 to 150,000 clones, roughly 90% occurring once. The length of the CDR3 is 14 residues. Germline V gene lookup returns CDR1 SEHNR and CDR2 FQNEAQ (reference sequence). Trimming took 0 bases from V and 2 from J, leaving 7 bases between them. This material consisted of peripheral blood, taken 28 days after the second AZD1222 dose. The receptor was isolated from an adult who received the AZD1222 COVID-19 vaccine. This sequence joins TRBV7-9 and TRBJ1-1; D remains ambiguous. DNA of the CDR3: TGTGCCAGCAGCTTAGCGCCAGCTAACACTGAAGCTTTCTTT. Translated: CASSLAPANTEAFF.